Each of the 30 T cell receptor beta chains below was sequenced from the same sample in a study of CD8 T cells in Susac syndrome. Random hexamers served to reverse transcribe roughly 0.5 to 1 ug RNA. One entry per CDR3 protein results from TCRdb running MiXCR on the immunoSEQ multiplex PCR reads. The sample contains 150,000 or so distinct CDR3 sequences, around 94% of which appear only once. What was sequenced was CD4+ T cells from PBMCs. These receptors were collected from a human donor in good health.

The gene calls are TRBV29-1 and TRBJ2-7; no clear D. The CDR3 loop spans 13 amino acids. Germline assignment: CDR1 SQVTM and CDR2 ANQGSEA. Trimming cost V 4 bases and J 0 bases, with 10 bases left between them. The CDR3 spells CSVGGRFSYEQYF. The CDR3 nucleotides are TGCAGCGTTGGCGGACGGTTCTCCTACGAGCAGTACTTC.

This clonotype appeared a single time. The chain has TRBV20-1 and TRBJ1-2, with a possible D match to TRBD1 (5 bases). CDR3 length equals 14 residues. Germline CDR1 DFQATT, CDR2 SNEGSKA (reference sequence). Deletions cut 3 bases from V and 2 bases from J, with 13 bases between. CDR3: CSARGQDVNYGYTF. The CDR3 DNA sequence: TGCAGTGCTAGGGGGCAGGATGTCAACTATGGCTACACCTTC.

The chain recombines TRBV10-3 with TRBJ1-1; maybe TRBD1 (5 bases). Germline V gene sequence: CDR1 ENHRY, CDR2 SYGVKD. The CDR3 has 15 amino acids. Trimming left V 0 bases short and J 3 bases short, with 11 bases between. The CDR3 here is CAISESGGEYTEAFF. The CDR3, as DNA: TGTGCCATCAGTGAGTCGGGAGGGGAGTACACTGAAGCTTTCTTT.

This clonotype was recorded only once. The rearrangement uses TRBV12-3 or TRBV12-4 and TRBJ1-2; weak D call: TRBD1 (5 bases). The CDR3 is 12 amino acids. V was pared by 3 bases and J by 8 bases, with 10 bases between. CDR3 region: CASSFGAEGYTF. Written as DNA, the CDR3 is TGTGCCAGCAGTTTCGGGGCAGAAGGCTACACCTTC.

The chain has TRBV7-8 and TRBJ1-2; D remains unclear. CDR1 SGHVS and CDR2 FQNEAQ come from the germline V gene. Trimming stripped 5 bases from V and 8 bases from J, with 15 bases between. The CDR3 totals 13 residues. The CDR3 region has the DNA TGTGCCAGCAGCCAGGACGGACTAGGCGGCTACACCTTC. It specifies CASSQDGLGGYTF.

This clonotype was seen once. The rearrangement links TRBV20-1 to TRBJ2-5; TRBD2 aligns across 7 bases. CDR3 length: 12 amino acids. From germline, CDR1 is DFQATT and CDR2 SNEGSKA (reference sequence). The V and J ends lost 6 bases and 2 bases, in that order; junction bases with no gene match: 3. Here the CDR3 DNA reads TGCAGTGCCCTACTAGCGCAAGAGACCCAGTACTTC. This translates into CSALLAQETQYF.

J is TRBJ1-1 and V is TRBV18; D gene unclear. CDR1 KGHSH and CDR2 LQKENI come from the germline V gene. The V end lost 4 bases, the J end lost 2 bases, and 5 bases lay between the germline ends. The CDR3 covers 12 residues. CDR3 nucleotides: TGTGCCAGCTCACGAGACAACACTGAAGCTTTCTTT. It codes for CASSRDNTEAFF.

This rearrangement joins TRBV18 to TRBJ2-5; D perhaps matches TRBD1 (6 bases). Looked up from germline, CDR1 is KGHSH and CDR2 is LQKENI. This CDR3 contains 13 residues. The V and J ends lost 4 bases and 4 bases respectively, with 10 bases between them. The CDR3: CASSLKQGETQYF. The CDR3 bases are TGTGCCAGCTCACTAAAACAGGGAGAGACCCAGTACTTC.

V gene TRBV30 combines with J gene TRBJ2-5; 11 positions agree with TRBD1. The length of the CDR3 is 15 residues. Germline V gene lookup returns CDR1 GTSNPN and CDR2 SVGIG (reference sequence). The V and J ends lost 4 bases and 2 bases, in that order; junction bases with no gene match: 6. The chain's CDR3 is CAWTLDRGRQETQYF. CDR3 nucleotide sequence: TGTGCCTGGACCTTGGACAGGGGGCGTCAAGAGACCCAGTACTTC. The whole variable domain, filled in from reference TRBV30 and TRBJ2-5, reads SQTIHQWPATLVQPVGSPLSLECTVEGTSNPNLYWYRQAAGRGLQLLFYSVGIGQISSEVPQNLSASRPQDRQFILSSKKLLLSDSGFYLCAWTLDRGRQETQYFGPGTRLLVL.

This clonotype was recorded only once. The CDR3 reads CASSPGTGQGSGYTF. CDR3 DNA: TGTGCCAGCAGCCCCGGGACAGGTCAGGGAAGTGGCTACACCTTC. The chain employs TRBV7-9 and TRBJ1-2; 8 nucleotides match TRBD1. The CDR3 contains 15 residues. Germline assignment: CDR1 SEHNR and CDR2 FQNEAQ (reference sequence). J lost 7 bases, V lost 5 bases, and 12 bases had no gene match. The whole variable domain, remainder taken from reference TRBV7-9 and TRBJ1-2, is DTGVSQNPRHKITKRGQNVTFRCDPISEHNRLYWYRQTLGQGPEFLTYFQNEAQLEKSRLLSDRFSAERPKGSFSTLEIQRTEQGDSAMYLCASSPGTGQGSGYTFGSGTRLTVV.

The chain has TRBV29-1 and TRBJ1-1; TRBD1 might be the D (5 bases). The CDR3 is made up of 13 amino acids. From germline, CDR1 is SQVTM and CDR2 ANQGSEA. Trimming shortened V by 4 bases and J by 10 bases, and 19 bases separated the two germline ends. CDR3 nucleotides: TGCAGCGTTGGGGTCGGGCAGGGTGTTATAGCTTTCTTT. This codes for CSVGVGQGVIAFF. The variable domain in full, with the rest retrieved from reference TRBV29-1 and TRBJ1-1, is SAVISQKPSRDICQRGTSLTIQCQVDSQVTMMFWYRQQPGQSLTLIATANQGSEATYESGFVIDKFPISRPNLTFSTLTVSNMSPEDSSIYLCSVGVGQGVIAFFGQGTRLTVV.

This rearrangement joins TRBV11-2 to TRBJ1-2, with a weak D call TRBD1 (5 bases). V was trimmed by 5 bases and J by 7 bases, leaving 26 bases between them. The CDR3 length is 17 residues. CDR1 is SGHAT, CDR2 FQNNGV, per germline. In DNA form, the CDR3 reads TGTGCCAGCAGCCCCCTTGGTTCGGCGGAGGGGCCGCGTGGCTACACCTTC. It is translated as CASSPLGSAEGPRGYTF.

The chain carries TRBV7-2 and TRBJ1-5, with a weak D call TRBD1 (6 bases). Germline assignment: CDR1 SGHTA and CDR2 FQGNSA. The CDR3 contains 16 residues. The V and J ends lost 5 bases and 4 bases respectively, with 18 bases between them. CDR3 coding DNA: TGTGCCAGCAGCCCAACCCTCGGACAGCCTAATCAGCCCCAGCATTTT. This encodes CASSPTLGQPNQPQHF.

The chain has TRBV29-1 and TRBJ1-4, with 9 bases lining up with TRBD1. The germline V gene encodes CDR1 SQVTM and CDR2 ANQGSEA. V trimming: 3 bases; J trimming: 8 bases; junction bases outside the gene matches: 7. The length of the CDR3 is 14 residues. CDR3 residues: CSVDQPGQGEKLFF. CDR3 nucleotide sequence: TGCAGCGTTGATCAGCCGGGACAGGGAGAAAAACTGTTTTTT.

This clonotype occurred a few times. This chain joins TRBV6-1 and TRBJ2-7, with D perhaps TRBD1 (8 bases). V was clipped by 5 bases and J by 2 bases, with 16 bases between them. CDR1 and CDR2 from the germline V gene are MNHNS and SASEGT. The CDR3 contains 15 residues. The CDR3 DNA reads TGTGCCAGCAGTCCCCACAGGGGGGGGACCTACGAGCAGTACTTC. Translation gives CASSPHRGGTYEQYF.

V and J are TRBV29-1 and TRBJ1-4; 8 positions agree with TRBD1. The CDR3 has 15 amino acids. Germline loops: CDR1 SQVTM, CDR2 ANQGSEA. J was trimmed by 7 bases and V by 3 bases; bases with no gene match: 10. In nucleotides, the CDR3 is TGCAGCGTTGAGGCCCAGACAGGGGTGGGTGAAAAACTGTTTTTT. It codes for CSVEAQTGVGEKLFF.

The V call is TRBV2, the J call TRBJ1-2; TRBD1 agrees at 9 bases. The CDR3 length is 12 residues. Germline CDR1 is SNHLY and CDR2 is FYNNEI. V trimming: 9 bases; J trimming: 6 bases; junction bases outside the gene matches: 5. The CDR3 DNA follows: TGTGCCAGGAGGACAGGGGATGATGGCTACACCTTC. This encodes CARRTGDDGYTF.

The J gene is TRBJ1-5, the V gene TRBV30; no clear D gene. The CDR3 runs 13 residues. Germline V gene data show CDR1 as GTSNPN and CDR2 as SVGIG (reference sequence). The ends were cut back, 2 bases at V and 0 bases at J, with 5 bases in the middle. CDR3 sequence (DNA): TGTGCCTGGAGTAAGGATAGCAATCAGCCCCAGCATTTT. Its translation is CAWSKDSNQPQHF.

In this sample, this clonotype turned up a few times. This chain links TRBV18 with TRBJ2-1; perhaps D is TRBD1 or TRBD2 (5 bases each). CDR3 size: 15 residues. CDR1 and CDR2 from the germline V gene are KGHSH and LQKENI. V was pared by 3 bases and J by 2 bases, with 11 bases between. CDR3 loop: CASSPREGPYNEQFF. The CDR3 region has the DNA TGTGCCAGCTCACCGCGAGAGGGGCCCTACAATGAGCAGTTCTTC.

Worth noting for this clonotype: Its ends do not fully match the called genes, so a read error is possible. The chain recombines TRBV14 with TRBJ2-1; D uncertain. Germline V lookup: CDR1 SGHDN, CDR2 FVKESK. The CDR3 extends over 15 amino acids. The CDR3 here is CASSHAQAHAAELFF. CDR3 bases: TGTGCCAGCAGCCACGCCCAGGCCCACGCCGCTGAGCTGTTCTTC.

The CDR3 DNA reads TGTGCCAGCAGCCGGGGGGCGTCCGGGACCCAGTACTTC. Encoded protein: CASSRGASGTQYF. The V and J genes are TRBV3-1 and TRBJ2-5, with D perhaps given as TRBD1 or TRBD2 (6 bases each). V gave up 4 bases and J gave up 7 bases, with 13 bases separating them. This CDR3 contains 13 residues. Per the germline V gene, CDR1 is LGHDT and CDR2 is YNNKEL (reference sequence).

This chain joins TRBV5-1 and TRBJ2-7; no clear D gene. CDR3 length: 13 amino acids. The V and J ends lost 4 bases and 3 bases respectively, with 11 bases between them. Germline V lookup: CDR1 SGHRS, CDR2 YFSETQ. The CDR3 bases are TGCGCCAGCAGCCTGGACGGGCACTACGAGCAGTACTTC. Translating gives CASSLDGHYEQYF.

The genes are TRBV2 and TRBJ2-2; 13 positions agree with TRBD2. The CDR3 is made up of 15 amino acids. Germline CDR1 and CDR2: SNHLY and FYNNEI. The V gene end was trimmed by 6 bases and the J gene end by 6 bases; junction bases not matched to a gene: 4. This chain's CDR3 is CASRRTSGGSGELFF. The CDR3 DNA is TGTGCCAGCAGGAGGACTAGCGGGGGCTCCGGGGAGCTGTTTTTT.

This clonotype came up once. The CDR3 is CASSVGPDYEQYF. CDR3 coding DNA: TGTGCCAGCAGCGTCGGACCCGACTACGAGCAGTACTTC. V and J are TRBV9 and TRBJ2-7; D unclear. The germline V gene encodes CDR1 SGDLS and CDR2 YYNGEE. This CDR3 spans 13 amino acids. The ends were cut back, 2 bases at V and 3 bases at J, with 9 bases in the middle.

The V and J genes are TRBV7-9 and TRBJ2-3; no firm D call. The CDR3 sequence is 14 residues long. Trimming removed 1 base from V and 2 bases from J, with 7 bases in between. CDR1 and CDR2 (germline): SEHNR, FQNEAQ (reference sequence). In DNA, the CDR3 is TGTGCCAGCAGCTTAGTTCCGGACACAGATACGCAGTATTTT. Amino acids: CASSLVPDTDTQYF.

This chain links TRBV7-2 with TRBJ1-4, with D possibly matching TRBD1 (5 bases). Germline V lookup: CDR1 SGHTA, CDR2 FQGNSA. V dropped 0 bases and J dropped 5 bases, with 13 bases sitting between them. The CDR3 is made up of 16 amino acids. CDR3 sequence: CASSLAPGTGNEKLFF. The CDR3 bases are TGTGCCAGCAGCTTAGCCCCCGGGACGGGCAATGAAAAACTGTTTTTT.

This chain joins TRBV29-1 and TRBJ2-1; TRBD2 is a possible D gene (6 bases). The ends were cut back, 7 bases at V and 5 bases at J, with 15 bases in the middle. Germline V gene sequence: CDR1 SQVTM, CDR2 ANQGSEA. The CDR3 runs 13 residues. CDR3 in DNA: TGCAGCGAGGACCGGGGGAGCGACAATGAGCAGTTCTTC. The encoded protein is CSEDRGSDNEQFF.

The chain recombines TRBV9 with TRBJ1-2; TRBD1 might be the D (6 bases). This CDR3 has 13 residues. V shed 0 bases and J shed 7 bases, with 10 bases lying between them. Germline lookup yields CDR1 SGDLS and CDR2 YYNGEE. The CDR3 is CASSVEAGAGYTF. The DNA of the CDR3 is TGTGCCAGCAGCGTAGAGGCAGGGGCTGGCTACACCTTC.

The chain uses TRBV19 and TRBJ2-5; 7 bases map to TRBD1. Germline V lookup: CDR1 LNHDA, CDR2 SQIVND (reference sequence). CDR3 length: 17 amino acids. J lost 2 bases, V lost 5 bases, and 14 bases had no gene match. In DNA form, the CDR3 reads TGTGCCAGTAGTTCCCGCGGACAGGCTCCTCGTCAAGAGACCCAGTACTTC. It yields the protein CASSSRGQAPRQETQYF.

The chain carries TRBV5-1 and TRBJ2-3; TRBD2 agrees at 9 bases. V lost 7 bases, J lost 2 bases, and 11 bases stayed unmatched. This CDR3 contains 16 residues. Per germline, CDR1 SGHRS and CDR2 YFSETQ. The CDR3 nucleotides are TGCGCCAGCGCCTTGCCCAGCGGGGGGACCACAGATACGCAGTATTTT. Protein sequence: CASALPSGGTTDTQYF. The variable domain in full, completed from reference TRBV5-1 and TRBJ2-3, reads KAGVTQTPRYLIKTRGQQVTLSCSPISGHRSVSWYQQTPGQGLQFLFEYFSETQRNKGNFPGRFSGRQFSNSRSEMNVSTLELGDSALYLCASALPSGGTTDTQYFGPGTRLTVL.